This TCR beta chain was found in a study of T cells in localized non-small cell lung cancer. The CDR3 runs 12 residues. The V gene's germline CDR1 is GTSNPN and CDR2 SVGIG (reference sequence). V was pared by 2 bases and J by 6 bases, with 3 bases of the junction left unmatched. On this clone: The antigen is undetermined.

Assay used: immunoSEQ multiplex PCR; TCRdb lists only in-frame clones, some missing. The sample contains 40,000 to 55,000 clones, around 81% of which appear only once. Study results and caveats: The greatest T cell clonality was found in uninvolved adjacent lung (higher than in tumor). Longer overall survival was associated with a higher density of T cells in the blood.

The source was peripheral blood mononuclear cells, collected before any cancer treatment. The V call is TRBV30, the J call TRBJ1-1, with 7 bases identical to TRBD1. This TCR was recovered from a man aged 35 to 69 with stage III lung adenocarcinoma. The DNA for the CDR3 is TGTGCCTGGAGTCCCAGGGGGGCTGAAGCTTTCTTT. Its protein product is CAWSPRGAEAFF.